The 26 T cell receptor beta chains in this list originate from one sample, sequenced in a study of cytomegalovirus exposure and HLA in healthy donors. PCR involved 60 Vbeta and 13 Jbeta primers. The table came from immunoSEQ multiplex PCR; TCRdb's copy has only in-frame clones and leaves some out. The table records some 130,000 clones, 80% of them present only once. Sequenced input: PBMCs. The receptors were gathered from a man younger than 45 in good health and CMV-seronegative.

V gene TRBV9 combines with J gene TRBJ2-2; 7 nucleotides agree with TRBD1. Germline V gene sequence: CDR1 SGDLS, CDR2 YYNGEE. The CDR3 has 16 amino acids. V lost 2 bases, J lost 4 bases, and 8 bases stayed unmatched. In nucleotides, the CDR3 is TGTGCCAGCAGCGTCGCCACGACAGGGCGCACCGGGGAGCTGTTTTTT. Translating gives CASSVATTGRTGELFF. Drawing the rest from reference TRBV9 and TRBJ2-2, the complete variable domain is DSGVTQTPKHLITATGQRVTLRCSPRSGDLSVYWYQQSLDQGLQFLIQYYNGEERAKGNILERFSAQQFPDLHSELNLSSLELGDSALYFCASSVATTGRTGELFFGEGSRLTVL.

The V call is TRBV28, the J call TRBJ1-5; the D is unclear. The CDR3 is 14 residues long. Trimming cost V 7 bases and J 5 bases, with 15 bases left between them. Germline V lookup: CDR1 MDHEN, CDR2 SYDVKM. CDR3 region: CASISGTGYQPQHF. In DNA form, the CDR3 reads TGTGCCAGCATCTCAGGAACCGGATATCAGCCCCAGCATTTT.

The chain couples TRBV4-3 to TRBJ2-5; 9 bases agree with TRBD2. The DNA end is a closer match to TRBJ2-7, so the J assignment may be wrong. Germline CDR1 reads LGHNA; CDR2 reads YSLEER. This CDR3 contains 18 residues. Here the CDR3 DNA reads TGCGCCAGCAGCCAAGCCCACTCGGGGGTAGCGGGAGTTGGCGAGCAGTACTTC. This codes for CASSQAHSGVAGVGEQYF.

The rearrangement links TRBV7-8 to TRBJ1-5; TRBD1 is a possible D gene (6 bases). Germline CDR1 SGHVS, CDR2 FQNEAQ. This CDR3 spans 15 amino acids. Trimming took off 1 base at V and 4 bases at J, with 11 bases between the two ends. The CDR3: CASSLDRVGNQPQHF. In nucleotides, the CDR3 is TGTGCCAGCAGCTTAGACAGGGTGGGGAATCAGCCCCAGCATTTT.

The J gene is TRBJ2-1, the V gene TRBV7-9, with 12 nucleotides matching TRBD2. Germline lookup yields CDR1 SEHNR and CDR2 FQNEAQ (reference sequence). The trim removed 4 bases at V and 8 bases at J, leaving 3 bases unmatched. This CDR3 comprises 14 residues. CDR3 region: CASSWTSGIDEQFF. The CDR3 DNA reads TGTGCCAGCAGCTGGACTAGCGGGATCGATGAGCAGTTCTTC.

This chain uses TRBV9 with TRBJ1-2; D remains ambiguous. There are 15 residues in the CDR3. The ends were cut back, 4 bases at V and 1 base at J, with 14 bases in the middle. Germline loops: CDR1 SGDLS, CDR2 YYNGEE. The DNA of the CDR3 is TGTGCCAGCAGCCCGTACACAGACCTTAACTATGGCTACACCTTC. It yields the protein CASSPYTDLNYGYTF.

This clone was seen only once. V and J are TRBV2 and TRBJ2-6; 8 bases are a match to TRBD1. The V and J ends lost 1 base and 1 base, in that order; junction bases with no gene match: 3. The CDR3 spans 17 residues. Germline CDR1 reads SNHLY; CDR2 reads FYNNEI. The CDR3 loop is CASSEDRGWSGANVLTF. The DNA for the CDR3 is TGTGCCAGCAGTGAAGACAGGGGGTGGTCTGGGGCCAACGTCCTGACTTTC.

This clone showed up just a few times. J is TRBJ1-4 and V is TRBV2; D remains unclear. Germline V gives CDR1 SNHLY, CDR2 FYNNEI. The CDR3 extends over 11 amino acids. Trimming removed 6 bases at V and 9 bases at J, with 8 bases between. The CDR3 here is CASSETKKLFF. The CDR3 DNA reads as TGTGCCAGCAGCGAAACTAAAAAACTGTTTTTT.

The V gene is TRBV10-2, the J gene TRBJ2-7; possible D gene TRBD1, 7 bases. The CDR3 length is 11 residues. V was pared by 8 bases and J by 9 bases, with 14 bases between. Germline assignment: CDR1 WSHSY and CDR2 SAAADI. CDR3 DNA sequence: TGCGCCAGCGGAGGGGGCGCTGTGCAGTACTTC. Encoded protein: CASGGGAVQYF.

The V and J genes are TRBV7-2 and TRBJ1-1; no firm D call. The CDR3 totals 14 residues. The germline V gene encodes CDR1 SGHTA and CDR2 FQGNSA. The ends were cut back, 5 bases at V and 0 bases at J, with 10 bases in the middle. CDR3 loop: CASSSSGVNTEAFF. DNA for the CDR3: TGTGCCAGCAGCAGTTCCGGTGTGAACACTGAAGCTTTCTTT.

The genes are TRBV15 and TRBJ2-2, with 7 bases fitting TRBD2. Germline assignment: CDR1 LNHNV and CDR2 YYDKDF (reference sequence). With V trimmed by 1 base and J by 6 bases, 2 bases remained unmatched. This CDR3 spans 14 amino acids. CDR3 in amino acids: CATSRGGSPGELFF. For the CDR3, the DNA is TGTGCCACCAGCAGAGGCGGGAGTCCCGGGGAGCTGTTTTTT.

The chain employs TRBV6-5 and TRBJ2-3; TRBD1 aligns across 8 bases. From germline, CDR1 is MNHEY and CDR2 SVGAGI. This CDR3 comprises 14 residues. J was trimmed by 2 bases and V by 7 bases; bases with no gene match: 5. CDR3 sequence: CASNPGQDTDTQYF. The CDR3 coding sequence is TGTGCCAGCAATCCGGGACAGGACACAGATACGCAGTATTTT.

The CDR3 DNA reads as TGTGCCAGCAGTTCGCCCCCAGGGGGAAGGGGCACTGAAGCTTTCTTT. The encoded protein is CASSSPPGGRGTEAFF. The genes are TRBV28 and TRBJ1-1; 7 nucleotides line up with TRBD1. This CDR3 is 16 amino acids long. V was pared by 4 bases and J by 4 bases, with 12 bases of the junction left unmatched. Germline CDR1 is MDHEN and CDR2 is SYDVKM.

The J gene is TRBJ1-2, the V gene TRBV19, with D unclear. Between the trimmed V and J ends, which lost 2 bases and 6 bases, there was a span of 10 bases. This CDR3 spans 13 amino acids. From germline, CDR1 is LNHDA and CDR2 SQIVND (reference sequence). Here the CDR3 reads CASSIWEADGYTF. CDR3 nucleotides: TGTGCCAGTAGTATATGGGAGGCGGATGGCTACACCTTC.

The chain joins TRBV29-1 to TRBJ2-5; 9 bases are shared with TRBD1. CDR1 SQVTM and CDR2 ANQGSEA come from the germline V gene. V lost 7 bases and J lost 4; bases outside the gene matches: 13. The CDR3 has 15 amino acids. DNA of the CDR3: TGCAGCGCCCATCCGGGACAGGGCTTATTAGAGACCCAGTACTTC. Its translation is CSAHPGQGLLETQYF.

This sequence joins TRBV7-9 and TRBJ1-5; D perhaps matches TRBD1 (6 bases). CDR1 is SEHNR, CDR2 FQNEAQ, per germline (reference sequence). This CDR3 is 16 amino acids long. Trimming removed 1 base at V and 2 bases at J, with 12 bases between. The CDR3 DNA reads TGTGCCAGCAGCTTAGTAGGCGAGGGGGGCAATCAGCCCCAGCATTTT. Encoded protein: CASSLVGEGGNQPQHF.

This clone has a single count. V usage is TRBV9 and J usage is TRBJ2-5; D unresolved. Germline V gene data show CDR1 as SGDLS and CDR2 as YYNGEE. The germline V and J ends were trimmed by 1 base and 1 base, with 8 bases remaining between them. The CDR3 is 14 amino acids. CDR3 nucleotides: TGTGCCAGCAGCGTATACCCGGGCCAAGAGACCCAGTACTTC. It specifies CASSVYPGQETQYF.

Concerning this clone itself: Germline is not matched at one junction end, which may reflect a read error. V is TRBV2 and J is TRBJ1-2; a weak D match, TRBD1 (6 bases). Germline CDR1 SNHLY, CDR2 FYNNEI. The CDR3 contains 16 residues. Written as DNA, the CDR3 is TGTGCCAGCAGACCAAACCCAGGGGATCCTAACTATGGCTACCCCTTC. This encodes CASRPNPGDPNYGYPF.

The chain employs TRBV5-1 and TRBJ2-4, with 9 bases lining up with TRBD1. The germline V gene has CDR1 SGHRS and CDR2 YFSETQ. The CDR3 is 14 amino acids. V was pared by 2 bases and J by 6 bases, with 3 bases of the junction left unmatched. CDR3 amino acids: CASSFGTGLNIQYF. CDR3 DNA sequence: TGCGCCAGCAGCTTCGGGACAGGGTTAAACATTCAGTACTTC.

The chain has TRBV7-9 and TRBJ2-7; 9 bases align to TRBD2. CDR1 is SEHNR, CDR2 FQNEAQ, per germline (reference sequence). The CDR3 contains 13 residues. With 4 bases clipped from V and 3 bases from J, the junction kept 1 base outside the gene matches. The CDR3 here is CASSSTSGYEQYF. DNA of the CDR3: TGTGCCAGCAGCTCGACTAGCGGCTACGAGCAGTACTTC.

The V call is TRBV7-9, the J call TRBJ2-1; D is undetermined. Trimming cost V 1 base and J 6 bases, with 10 bases left between them. The CDR3 is made up of 14 amino acids. Germline CDR1 SEHNR, CDR2 FQNEAQ (reference sequence). The CDR3 nucleotides read TGTGCCAGCAGCTTAGTTGGTGGCGGCAATGAGCAGTTCTTC. As protein: CASSLVGGGNEQFF. Based on the CDR3 plus reference TRBV7-9 and TRBJ2-1, the full variable domain is DTGVSQNPRHKITKRGQNVTFRCDPISEHNRLYWYRQTLGQGPEFLTYFQNEAQLEKSRLLSDRFSAERPKGSFSTLEIQRTEQGDSAMYLCASSLVGGGNEQFFGPGTRLTVL.

The chain employs TRBV27 and TRBJ2-3, with 10 bases fitting TRBD2. The germline V gene has CDR1 MNHEY and CDR2 SMNVEV (reference sequence). The CDR3 totals 16 residues. The V segment lost 5 bases and the J segment 4 bases; nucleotides outside the gene matches: 9. In nucleotides, the CDR3 is TGTGCCAGCAGTCCCCTAGCGGGAGAATTGGCAGATACGCAGTATTTT. Its protein is CASSPLAGELADTQYF.

For the CDR3, the DNA is TGTGCCAGCAGTCTAGGGACAGGGGTTCAGCCCCAGCATTTT. Its protein product is CASSLGTGVQPQHF. The genes are TRBV27 and TRBJ1-5, with TRBD1 matching over 10 bases. The V gene's germline CDR1 is MNHEY and CDR2 SMNVEV (reference sequence). The V and J ends lost 5 bases and 6 bases, in that order; junction bases with no gene match: 4. This CDR3 region has 14 residues.

The chain is built from TRBV10-3 and TRBJ2-7, with TRBD2 as a possible D gene (6 bases). The CDR3 consists of 15 residues. Germline V gene lookup returns CDR1 ENHRY and CDR2 SYGVKD. The germline V and J ends were trimmed by 4 bases and 4 bases, with 17 bases remaining between them. The CDR3 coding sequence is TGTGCCATCAGTGCCGCCGGAGCGGGTCTATACGAGCAGTACTTC. It codes for CAISAAGAGLYEQYF.

J is TRBJ1-1 and V is TRBV13; TRBD1 is a possible D gene (6 bases). The CDR3 consists of 13 residues. CDR1 is PRHDT, CDR2 FYEKMQ, per germline (reference sequence). V was trimmed by 4 bases and J by 7 bases, leaving 13 bases between them. The CDR3 loop reads CASSSDRDSEAFF. CDR3 DNA: TGTGCCAGCAGCTCGGACAGAGACAGTGAAGCTTTCTTT. Full variable domain (rest looked up from reference TRBV13 and TRBJ1-1): AAGVIQSPRHLIKEKRETATLKCYPIPRHDTVYWYQQGPGQDPQFLISFYEKMQSDKGSIPDRFSAQQFSDYHSELNMSSLELGDSALYFCASSSDRDSEAFFGQGTRLTVV.

The rearrangement links TRBV7-9 to TRBJ2-3; D not certain. This CDR3 has 15 amino acids. V was cut by 5 bases and J by 1 base, with 13 bases left in between. Germline CDR1 SEHNR, CDR2 FQNEAQ (reference sequence). As DNA, the CDR3 is TGTGCCAGCAGCCGCCCCCGACTGGGCACAGATACGCAGTATTTT. Its protein is CASSRPRLGTDTQYF.